The clone carrying this TCR beta chain came up a few times. The antigen is undetermined. Sequencing was performed with immunoSEQ multiplex PCR; in TCRdb, only in-frame clones are kept and a portion is missing. Of 85,000 to 130,000 clones listed, roughly 90% were seen once; the top ten hold less than 2%. The data are from a study of cytomegalovirus exposure and HLA in healthy donors. CDR3 length: 14 residues. V was clipped by 0 bases and J by 0 bases, with 4 bases between them. CDR1 and CDR2 from the germline V gene are SGDLS and YYNGEE. Study observations and caveats: Investigators reported about 160 TCR beta chains as tied to cytomegalovirus. In vitro work confirmed that three CMV-associated chains recognize CMV antigens.

V is TRBV9 and J is TRBJ1-5; no reliable D call. Sequenced material: PBMCs. The sequence derives from a woman aged 18-29 years in good health and CMV-seropositive. For the CDR3, the DNA is TGTGCCAGCAGCGTAGATAGTAGCAATCAGCCCCAGCATTTT. Residues: CASSVDSSNQPQHF.